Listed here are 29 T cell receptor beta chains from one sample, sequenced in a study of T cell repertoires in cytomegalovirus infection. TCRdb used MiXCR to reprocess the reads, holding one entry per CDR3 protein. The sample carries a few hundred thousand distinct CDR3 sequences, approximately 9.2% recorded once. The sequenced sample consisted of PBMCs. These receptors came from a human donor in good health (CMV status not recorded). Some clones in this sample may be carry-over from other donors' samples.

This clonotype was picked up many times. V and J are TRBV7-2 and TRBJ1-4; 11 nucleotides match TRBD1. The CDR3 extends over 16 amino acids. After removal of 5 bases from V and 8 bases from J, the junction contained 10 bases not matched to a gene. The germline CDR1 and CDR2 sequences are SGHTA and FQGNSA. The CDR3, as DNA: TGTGCCAGCAGCCCGGATGGGACAGGGGGTTTGGAAAAACTGTTTTTT. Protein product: CASSPDGTGGLEKLFF.

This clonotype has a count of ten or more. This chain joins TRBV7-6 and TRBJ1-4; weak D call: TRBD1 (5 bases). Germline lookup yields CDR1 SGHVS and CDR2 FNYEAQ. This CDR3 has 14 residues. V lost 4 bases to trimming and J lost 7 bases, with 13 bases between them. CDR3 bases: TGTGCCAGCAGCTCCTACCCCCAGGGTGAAAAACTGTTTTTT. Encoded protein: CASSSYPQGEKLFF.

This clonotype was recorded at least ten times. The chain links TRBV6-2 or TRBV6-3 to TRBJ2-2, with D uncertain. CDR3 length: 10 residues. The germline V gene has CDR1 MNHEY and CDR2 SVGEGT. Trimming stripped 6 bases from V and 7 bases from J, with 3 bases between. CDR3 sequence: CASRDGELFF. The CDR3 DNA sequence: TGTGCCAGCAGAGACGGGGAGCTGTTTTTT.

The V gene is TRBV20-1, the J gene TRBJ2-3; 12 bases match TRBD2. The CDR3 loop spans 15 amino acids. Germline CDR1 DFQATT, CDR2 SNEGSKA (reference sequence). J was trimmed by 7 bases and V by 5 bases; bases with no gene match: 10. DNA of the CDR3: TGCAGTGCTCCTCGGACTAGCGGGATGATGAATACGCAGTATTTT. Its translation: CSAPRTSGMMNTQYF.

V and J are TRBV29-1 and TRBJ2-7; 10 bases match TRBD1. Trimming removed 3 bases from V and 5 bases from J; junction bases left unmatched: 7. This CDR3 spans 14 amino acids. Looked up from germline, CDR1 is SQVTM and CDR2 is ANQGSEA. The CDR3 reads CSVDLGQGPNEQYF. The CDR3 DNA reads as TGCAGCGTTGACTTGGGACAGGGGCCCAACGAGCAGTACTTC.

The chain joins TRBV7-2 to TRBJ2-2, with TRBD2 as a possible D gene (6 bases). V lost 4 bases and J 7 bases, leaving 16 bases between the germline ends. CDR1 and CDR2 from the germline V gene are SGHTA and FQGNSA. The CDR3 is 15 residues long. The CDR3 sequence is CASSSNHLAFGELFF. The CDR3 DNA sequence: TGTGCCAGCAGCTCTAATCACCTAGCGTTCGGGGAGCTGTTTTTT.

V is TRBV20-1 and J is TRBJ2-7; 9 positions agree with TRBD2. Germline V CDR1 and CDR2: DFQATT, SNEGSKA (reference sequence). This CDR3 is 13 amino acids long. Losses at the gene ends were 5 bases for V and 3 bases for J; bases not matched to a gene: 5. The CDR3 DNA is TGCAGTGCTCAAGCGGGAGGAGTCTACGAGCAGTACTTC. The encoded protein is CSAQAGGVYEQYF.

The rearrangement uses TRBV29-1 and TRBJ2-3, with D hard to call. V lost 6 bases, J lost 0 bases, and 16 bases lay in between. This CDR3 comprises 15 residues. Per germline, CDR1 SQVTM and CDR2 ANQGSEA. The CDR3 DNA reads TGCAGCGTAACCCCCAGTGGCCCTAGCACAGATACGCAGTATTTT. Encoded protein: CSVTPSGPSTDTQYF.

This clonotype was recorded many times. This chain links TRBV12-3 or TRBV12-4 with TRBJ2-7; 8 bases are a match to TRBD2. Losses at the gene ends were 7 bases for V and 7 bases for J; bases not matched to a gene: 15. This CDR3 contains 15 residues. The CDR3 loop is CASTPRSGGLGEQYF. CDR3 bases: TGTGCCAGCACCCCTCGGTCGGGGGGGCTGGGGGAGCAGTACTTC.

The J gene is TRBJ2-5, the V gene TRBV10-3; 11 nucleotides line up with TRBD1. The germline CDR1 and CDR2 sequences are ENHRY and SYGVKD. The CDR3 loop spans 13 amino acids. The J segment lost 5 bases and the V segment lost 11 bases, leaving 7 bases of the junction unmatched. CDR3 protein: CAVGDRGKETQYF. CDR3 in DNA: TGTGCCGTTGGGGACAGGGGGAAGGAGACCCAGTACTTC.

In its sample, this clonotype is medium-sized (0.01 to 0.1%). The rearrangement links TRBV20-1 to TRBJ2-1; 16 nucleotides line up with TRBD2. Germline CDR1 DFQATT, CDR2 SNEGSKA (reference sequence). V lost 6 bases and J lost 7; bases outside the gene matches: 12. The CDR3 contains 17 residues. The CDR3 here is CSAPGTSGRAGGNEQFF. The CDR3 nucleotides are TGCAGTGCCCCCGGGACTAGCGGGAGGGCCGGGGGGAATGAGCAGTTCTTC.

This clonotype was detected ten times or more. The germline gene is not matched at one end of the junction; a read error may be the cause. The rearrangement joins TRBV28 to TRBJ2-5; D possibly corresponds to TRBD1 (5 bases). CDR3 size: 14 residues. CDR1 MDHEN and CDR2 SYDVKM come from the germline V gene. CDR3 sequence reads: CATSTGRRAETQYF. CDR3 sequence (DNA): TGTGCCACCAGTACAGGTCGGCGAGCGGAGACCCAGTACTTC.

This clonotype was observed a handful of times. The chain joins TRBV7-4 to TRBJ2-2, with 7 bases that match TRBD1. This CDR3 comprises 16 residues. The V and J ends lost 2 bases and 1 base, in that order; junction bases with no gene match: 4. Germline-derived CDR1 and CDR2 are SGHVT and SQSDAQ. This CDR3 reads CASSLLGQVNTGELFF. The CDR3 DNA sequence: TGTGCCAGCAGCTTACTAGGACAGGTGAACACCGGGGAGCTGTTTTTT.

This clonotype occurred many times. The CDR3 sequence: CASSLSRHGYEQYF. The DNA for the CDR3 is TGTGCCAGCAGCTTAAGCAGACACGGTTACGAGCAGTACTTC. The V gene is TRBV7-2, the J gene TRBJ2-7; D gene ambiguous. CDR3 size: 14 residues. Germline V CDR1 and CDR2: SGHTA, FQGNSA. Trimming took 2 bases from V and 4 from J, leaving 12 bases between them.

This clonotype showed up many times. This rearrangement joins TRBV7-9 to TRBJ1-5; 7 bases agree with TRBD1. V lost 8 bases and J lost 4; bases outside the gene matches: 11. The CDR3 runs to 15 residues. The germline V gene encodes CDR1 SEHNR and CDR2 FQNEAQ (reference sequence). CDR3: CASSSGGLGNQPQHF. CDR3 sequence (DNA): TGTGCCAGCTCCTCAGGGGGGCTCGGGAATCAGCCCCAGCATTTT.

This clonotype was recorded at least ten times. Here the CDR3 DNA reads TGTGCCAGCAGTGTAATCAACCGGGGTAATGAAGCTTTCTTT. The encoded protein is CASSVINRGNEAFF. V gene TRBV2 combines with J gene TRBJ1-1; D is uncertain. Per the germline V gene, CDR1 is SNHLY and CDR2 is FYNNEI. V shed 4 bases and J shed 7 bases, with 16 bases lying between them. The CDR3 totals 14 residues.

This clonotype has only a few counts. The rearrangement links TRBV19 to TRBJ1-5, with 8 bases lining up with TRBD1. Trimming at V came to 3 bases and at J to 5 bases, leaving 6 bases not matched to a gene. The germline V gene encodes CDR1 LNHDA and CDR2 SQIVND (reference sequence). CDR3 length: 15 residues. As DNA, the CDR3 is TGTGCCAGTAGTATGGAGGACAGGGAGGATCAGCCCCAGCATTTT. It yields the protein CASSMEDREDQPQHF.

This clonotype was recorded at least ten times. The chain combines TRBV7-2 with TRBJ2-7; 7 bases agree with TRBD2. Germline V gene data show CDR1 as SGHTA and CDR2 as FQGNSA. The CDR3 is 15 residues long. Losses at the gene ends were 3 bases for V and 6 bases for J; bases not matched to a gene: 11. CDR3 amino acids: CASSLGLTSSGEQYF. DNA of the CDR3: TGTGCCAGCAGCTTGGGTCTGACTAGCTCCGGCGAGCAGTACTTC. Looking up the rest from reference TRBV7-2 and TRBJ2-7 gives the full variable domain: GAGVSQSPSNKVTEKGKDVELRCDPISGHTALYWYRQSLGQGLEFLIYFQGNSAPDKSGLPSDRFSAERTGGSVSTLTIQRTQQEDSAVYLCASSLGLTSSGEQYFGPGTRLTVT.

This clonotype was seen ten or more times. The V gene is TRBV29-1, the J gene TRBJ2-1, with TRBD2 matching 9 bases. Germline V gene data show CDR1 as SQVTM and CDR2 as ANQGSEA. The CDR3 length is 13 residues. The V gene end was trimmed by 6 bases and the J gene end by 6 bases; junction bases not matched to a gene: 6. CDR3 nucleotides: TGCAGCGTGGCGGGAGGGAAGGCCAATGAGCAGTTCTTC. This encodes CSVAGGKANEQFF.

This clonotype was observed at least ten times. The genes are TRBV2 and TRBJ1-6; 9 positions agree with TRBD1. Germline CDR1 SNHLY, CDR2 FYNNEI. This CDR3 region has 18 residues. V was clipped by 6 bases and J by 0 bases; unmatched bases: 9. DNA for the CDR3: TGTGCCAGCAGATTAACAGGGGGCCCAAGCTCCTATAATTCACCCCTCCACTTT. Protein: CASRLTGGPSSYNSPLHF.

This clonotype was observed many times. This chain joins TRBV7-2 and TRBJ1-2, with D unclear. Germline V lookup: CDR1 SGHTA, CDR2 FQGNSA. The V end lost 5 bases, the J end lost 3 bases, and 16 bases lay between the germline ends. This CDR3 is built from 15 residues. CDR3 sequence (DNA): TGTGCCAGCAGCCTCGACCTACTTCGGGACTATGGCTACACCTTC. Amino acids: CASSLDLLRDYGYTF.

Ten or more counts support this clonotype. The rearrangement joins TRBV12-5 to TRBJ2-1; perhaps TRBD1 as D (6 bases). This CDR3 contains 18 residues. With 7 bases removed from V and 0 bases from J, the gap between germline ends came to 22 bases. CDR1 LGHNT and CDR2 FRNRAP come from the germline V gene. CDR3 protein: CASAPATGPPGSYNEQFF. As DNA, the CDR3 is TGTGCTAGTGCCCCGGCGACAGGTCCCCCGGGCTCCTACAATGAGCAGTTCTTC.

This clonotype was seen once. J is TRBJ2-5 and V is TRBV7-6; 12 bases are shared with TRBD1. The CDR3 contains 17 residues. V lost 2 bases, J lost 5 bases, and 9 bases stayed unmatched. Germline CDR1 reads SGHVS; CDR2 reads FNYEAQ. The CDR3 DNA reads TGTGCCAGCAGCTTATTATCGGGACAGGGGGCCGGGGAGACCCAGTACTTC. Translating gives CASSLLSGQGAGETQYF.

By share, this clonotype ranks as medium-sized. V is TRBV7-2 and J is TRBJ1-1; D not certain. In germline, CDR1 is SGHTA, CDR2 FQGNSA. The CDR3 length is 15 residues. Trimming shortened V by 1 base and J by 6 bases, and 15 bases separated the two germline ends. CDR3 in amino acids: CASSLVLRLRAEAFF. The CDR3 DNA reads TGTGCCAGCAGCTTAGTCCTTCGACTACGGGCTGAAGCTTTCTTT.

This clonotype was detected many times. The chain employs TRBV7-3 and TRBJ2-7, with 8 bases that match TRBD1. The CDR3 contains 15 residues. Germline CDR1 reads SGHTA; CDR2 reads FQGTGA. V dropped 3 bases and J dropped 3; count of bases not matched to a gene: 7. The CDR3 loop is CASSFSHGTGYEQYF. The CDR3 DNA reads TGTGCCAGCAGCTTTAGCCATGGGACAGGCTACGAGCAGTACTTC.

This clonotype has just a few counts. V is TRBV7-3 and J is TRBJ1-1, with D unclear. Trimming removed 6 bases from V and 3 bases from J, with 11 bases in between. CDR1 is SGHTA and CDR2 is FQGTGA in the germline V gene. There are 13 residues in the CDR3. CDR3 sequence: CASSRSRDTEAFF. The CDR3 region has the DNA TGTGCCAGCAGTCGGTCTAGGGACACTGAAGCTTTCTTT.

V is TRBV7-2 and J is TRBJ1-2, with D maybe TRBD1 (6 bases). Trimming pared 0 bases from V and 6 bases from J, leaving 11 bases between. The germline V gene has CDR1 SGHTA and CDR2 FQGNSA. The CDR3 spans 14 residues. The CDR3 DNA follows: TGTGCCAGCAGCTTAGCCTCAGGGGCAAATGGCTACACCTTC. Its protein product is CASSLASGANGYTF.

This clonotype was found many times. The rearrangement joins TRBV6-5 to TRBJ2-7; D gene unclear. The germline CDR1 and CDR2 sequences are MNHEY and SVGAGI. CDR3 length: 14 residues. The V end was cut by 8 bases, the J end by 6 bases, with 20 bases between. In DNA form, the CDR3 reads TGTGCCAGCCACATGGGTGATCGCGCGACCGAGCAGTACTTC. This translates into CASHMGDRATEQYF.

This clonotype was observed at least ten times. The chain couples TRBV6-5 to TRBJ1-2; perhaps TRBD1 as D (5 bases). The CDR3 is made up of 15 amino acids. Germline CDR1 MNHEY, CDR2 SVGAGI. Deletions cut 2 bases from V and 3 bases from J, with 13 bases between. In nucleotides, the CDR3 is TGTGCCAGCAGTTACACGGACGGGGCGGACTATGGCTACACCTTC. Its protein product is CASSYTDGADYGYTF.